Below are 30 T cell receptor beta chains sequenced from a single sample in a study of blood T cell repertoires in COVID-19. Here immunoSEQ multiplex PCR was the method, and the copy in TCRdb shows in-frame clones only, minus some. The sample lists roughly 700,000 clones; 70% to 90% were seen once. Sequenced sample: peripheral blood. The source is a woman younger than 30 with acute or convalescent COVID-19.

CDR3: CSASGRGTHTDTQYF. CDR3 sequence (DNA): TGCAGTGCTAGTGGGCGGGGGACACACACAGATACGCAGTATTTT. J is TRBJ2-3 and V is TRBV20-1; D perhaps matches TRBD2 (7 bases). V lost 3 bases and J lost 2, with 15 bases in between. The germline V gene has CDR1 DFQATT and CDR2 SNEGSKA (reference sequence). CDR3 length: 15 amino acids.

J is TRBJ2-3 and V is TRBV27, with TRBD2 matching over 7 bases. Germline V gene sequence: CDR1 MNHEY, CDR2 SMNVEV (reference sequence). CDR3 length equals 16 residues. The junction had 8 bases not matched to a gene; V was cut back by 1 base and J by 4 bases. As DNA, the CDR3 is TGTGCCAGCAGTTTATTCCAGGGAGCGGGGCCAGATACGCAGTATTTT. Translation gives CASSLFQGAGPDTQYF.

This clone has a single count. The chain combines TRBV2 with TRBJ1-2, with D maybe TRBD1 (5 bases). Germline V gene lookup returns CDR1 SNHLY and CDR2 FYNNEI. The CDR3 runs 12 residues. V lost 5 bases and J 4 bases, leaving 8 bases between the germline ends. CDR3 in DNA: TGTGCCAGCAGTATACAGGCCTATGGCTACACCTTC. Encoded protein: CASSIQAYGYTF.

The CDR3 nucleotides are TGTGCCAGCAGTGATACCCCGCAGGGGGCTGGCTACACCTTC. It specifies CASSDTPQGAGYTF. The chain recombines TRBV6-4 with TRBJ1-2, with 8 bases matching TRBD1. The CDR3 sequence is 14 residues long. CDR1 is MRHNA and CDR2 is SNTAGT in the germline V gene. Trimming cost V 3 bases and J 7 bases; bases outside gene matches: 7.

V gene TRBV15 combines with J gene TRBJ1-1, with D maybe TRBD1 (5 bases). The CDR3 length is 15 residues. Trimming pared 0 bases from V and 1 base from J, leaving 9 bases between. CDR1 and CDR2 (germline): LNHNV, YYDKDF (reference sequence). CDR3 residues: CATSRDGGRNTEAFF. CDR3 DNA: TGTGCCACCAGCAGAGATGGGGGGAGGAACACTGAAGCTTTCTTT.

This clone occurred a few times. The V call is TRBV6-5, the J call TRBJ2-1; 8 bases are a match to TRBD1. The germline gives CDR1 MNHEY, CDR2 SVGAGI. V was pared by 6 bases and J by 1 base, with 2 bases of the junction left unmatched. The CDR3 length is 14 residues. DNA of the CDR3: TGTGCCAGCAGGACAGGGGATTCCTACAATGAGCAGTTCTTC. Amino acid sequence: CASRTGDSYNEQFF.

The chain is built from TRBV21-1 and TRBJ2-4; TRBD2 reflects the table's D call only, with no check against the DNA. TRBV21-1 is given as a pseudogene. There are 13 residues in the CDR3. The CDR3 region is CASSEVCKNIQYF. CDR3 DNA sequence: TGTGCCAGCAGTGAGGTGTGCAAAAACATTCAGTACTTC.

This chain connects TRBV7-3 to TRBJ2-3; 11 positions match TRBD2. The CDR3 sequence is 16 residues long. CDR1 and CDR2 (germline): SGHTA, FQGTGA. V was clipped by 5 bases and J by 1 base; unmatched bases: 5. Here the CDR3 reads CASSPELAGGTDTQYF. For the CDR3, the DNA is TGTGCCAGCAGCCCAGAACTAGCGGGGGGCACAGATACGCAGTATTTT.

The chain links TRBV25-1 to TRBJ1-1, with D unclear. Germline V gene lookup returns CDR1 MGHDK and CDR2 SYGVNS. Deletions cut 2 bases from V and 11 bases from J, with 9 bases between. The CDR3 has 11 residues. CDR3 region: CASSEAGGAFF. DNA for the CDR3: TGTGCCAGCAGTGAAGCAGGCGGGGCTTTCTTT. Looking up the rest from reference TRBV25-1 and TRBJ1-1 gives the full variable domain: EADIYQTPRYLVIGTGKKITLECSQTMGHDKMYWYQQDPGMELHLIHYSYGVNSTEKGDLSSESTVSRIRTEHFPLTLESARPSHTSQYLCASSEAGGAFFGQGTRLTVV.

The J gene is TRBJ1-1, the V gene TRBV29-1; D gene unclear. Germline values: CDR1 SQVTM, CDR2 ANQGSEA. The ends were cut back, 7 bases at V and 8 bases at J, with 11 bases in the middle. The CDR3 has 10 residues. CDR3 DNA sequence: TGCAGCGCCGCTAATCTGGAAGCTTTCTTT. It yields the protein CSAANLEAFF.

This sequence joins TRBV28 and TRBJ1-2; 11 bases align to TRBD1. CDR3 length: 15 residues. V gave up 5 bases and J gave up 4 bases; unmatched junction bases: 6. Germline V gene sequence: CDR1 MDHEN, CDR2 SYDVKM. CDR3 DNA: TGTGCCAGCAGTCCGAGGGACAGGGGGTCCTATGGCTACACCTTC. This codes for CASSPRDRGSYGYTF.

The CDR3: CASSQDPGGTSNEQYF. The DNA for the CDR3 is TGCGCCAGCAGCCAAGACCCGGGGGGGACATCCAACGAGCAGTACTTC. The gene calls are TRBV4-1 and TRBJ2-7; the match to TRBD2 covers 8 bases. Germline CDR1 and CDR2: MGHRA and YSYEKL. The CDR3 spans 16 residues. The ends lost 0 bases at V and 5 bases at J; junction bases unmatched: 9.

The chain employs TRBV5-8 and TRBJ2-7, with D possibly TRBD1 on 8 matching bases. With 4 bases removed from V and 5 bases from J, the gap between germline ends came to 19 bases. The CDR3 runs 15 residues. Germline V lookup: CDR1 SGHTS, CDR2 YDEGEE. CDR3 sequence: CASSPGRTGYDEQYF. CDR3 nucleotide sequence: TGTGCCAGCAGCCCCGGGAGGACAGGGTACGACGAGCAGTACTTC.

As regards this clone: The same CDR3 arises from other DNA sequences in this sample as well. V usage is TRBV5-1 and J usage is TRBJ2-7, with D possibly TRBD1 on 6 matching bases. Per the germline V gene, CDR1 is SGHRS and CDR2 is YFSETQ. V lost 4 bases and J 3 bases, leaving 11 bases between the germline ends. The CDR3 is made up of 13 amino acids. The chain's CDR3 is CASSPGQLYEQYF. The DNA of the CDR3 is TGCGCCAGCAGCCCCGGACAGCTCTACGAGCAGTACTTC.

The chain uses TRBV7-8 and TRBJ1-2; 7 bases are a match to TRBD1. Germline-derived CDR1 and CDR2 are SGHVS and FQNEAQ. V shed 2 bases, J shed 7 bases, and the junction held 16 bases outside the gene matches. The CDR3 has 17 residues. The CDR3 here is CASSLITPGRGIGGYTF. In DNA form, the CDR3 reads TGTGCCAGCAGCTTAATTACCCCTGGCAGGGGGATTGGTGGCTACACCTTC.

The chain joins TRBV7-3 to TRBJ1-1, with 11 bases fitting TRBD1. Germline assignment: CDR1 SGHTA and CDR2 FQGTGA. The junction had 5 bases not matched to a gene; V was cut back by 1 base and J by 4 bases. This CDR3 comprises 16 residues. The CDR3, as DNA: TGTGCCAGCAGCTTAATCGGGACAGGGGGTTTCACTGAAGCTTTCTTT. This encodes CASSLIGTGGFTEAFF. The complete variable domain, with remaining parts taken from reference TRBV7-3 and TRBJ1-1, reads GAGVSQTPSNKVTEKGKYVELRCDPISGHTALYWYRQSLGQGPEFLIYFQGTGAADDSGLPNDRFFAVRPEGSVSTLKIQRTERGDSAVYLCASSLIGTGGFTEAFFGQGTRLTVV.

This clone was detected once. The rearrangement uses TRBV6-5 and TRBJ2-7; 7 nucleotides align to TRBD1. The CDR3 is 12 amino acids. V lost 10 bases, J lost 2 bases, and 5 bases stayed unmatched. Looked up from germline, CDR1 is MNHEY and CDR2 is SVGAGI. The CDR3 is CATMGQPYEQYF. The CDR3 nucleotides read TGTGCCACGATGGGACAGCCCTACGAGCAGTACTTC.

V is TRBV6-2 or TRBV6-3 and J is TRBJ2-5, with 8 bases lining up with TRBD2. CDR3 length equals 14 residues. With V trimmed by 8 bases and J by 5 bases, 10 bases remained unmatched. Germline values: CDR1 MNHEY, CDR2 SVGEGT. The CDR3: CASRSGGLGETQYF. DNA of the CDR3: TGTGCCAGCCGTTCGGGGGGGCTGGGGGAGACCCAGTACTTC.

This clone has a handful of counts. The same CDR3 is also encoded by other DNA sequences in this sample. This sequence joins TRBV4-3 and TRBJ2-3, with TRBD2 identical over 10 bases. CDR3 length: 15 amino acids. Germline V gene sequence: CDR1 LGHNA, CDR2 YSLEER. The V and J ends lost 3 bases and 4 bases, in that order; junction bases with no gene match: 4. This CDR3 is CASSQERGGPDTQYF. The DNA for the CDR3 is TGCGCCAGCAGCCAGGAGCGGGGGGGCCCAGATACGCAGTATTTT.

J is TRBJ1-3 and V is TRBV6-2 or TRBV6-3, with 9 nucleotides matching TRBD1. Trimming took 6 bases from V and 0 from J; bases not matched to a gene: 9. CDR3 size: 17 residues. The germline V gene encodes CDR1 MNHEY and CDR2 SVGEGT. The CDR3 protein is CASSRRTGAFSGNTIYF. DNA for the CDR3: TGTGCCAGCAGCCGCCGGACAGGGGCTTTCTCTGGAAACACCATATATTTT.

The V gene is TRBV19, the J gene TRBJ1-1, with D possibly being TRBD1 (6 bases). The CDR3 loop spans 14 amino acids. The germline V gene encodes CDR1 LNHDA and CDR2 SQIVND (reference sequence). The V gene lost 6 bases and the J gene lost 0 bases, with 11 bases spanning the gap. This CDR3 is CASSLDSMNTEAFF. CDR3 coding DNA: TGTGCCAGTAGCTTGGACAGCATGAACACTGAAGCTTTCTTT.

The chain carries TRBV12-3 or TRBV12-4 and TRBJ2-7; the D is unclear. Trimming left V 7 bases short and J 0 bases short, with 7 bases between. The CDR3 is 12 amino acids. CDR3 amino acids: CASTVSSYEQYF. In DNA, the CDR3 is TGTGCCAGCACTGTTAGCTCCTACGAGCAGTACTTC.

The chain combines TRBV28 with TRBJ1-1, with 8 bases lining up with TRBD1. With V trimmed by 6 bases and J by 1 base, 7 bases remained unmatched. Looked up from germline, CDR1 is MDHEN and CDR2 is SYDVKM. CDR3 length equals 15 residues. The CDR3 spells CASSLAGTGNTEAFF. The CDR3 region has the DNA TGTGCCAGCAGCCTTGCCGGGACAGGGAACACTGAAGCTTTCTTT.

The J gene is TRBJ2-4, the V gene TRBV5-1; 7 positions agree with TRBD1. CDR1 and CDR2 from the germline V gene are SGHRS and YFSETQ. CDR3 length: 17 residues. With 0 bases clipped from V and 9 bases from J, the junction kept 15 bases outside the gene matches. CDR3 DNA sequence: TGCGCCAGCAGCTTGGCCCGAGGGGGCGCCTCTCCAAGCATTCAGTACTTC. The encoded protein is CASSLARGGASPSIQYF.

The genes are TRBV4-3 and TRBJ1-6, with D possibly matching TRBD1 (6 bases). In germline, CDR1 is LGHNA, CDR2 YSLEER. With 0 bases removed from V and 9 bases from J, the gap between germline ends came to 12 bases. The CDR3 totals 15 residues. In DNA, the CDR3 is TGCGCCAGCAGCCAAGACAGACAGGCAGGTTCACCCCTCCACTTT. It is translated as CASSQDRQAGSPLHF.

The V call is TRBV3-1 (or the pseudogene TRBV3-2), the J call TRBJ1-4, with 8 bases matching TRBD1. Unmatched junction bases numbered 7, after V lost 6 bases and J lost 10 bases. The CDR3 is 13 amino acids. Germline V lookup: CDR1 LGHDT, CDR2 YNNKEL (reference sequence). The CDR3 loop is CASRLGTGRKLFF. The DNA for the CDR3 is TGTGCCAGCAGACTCGGGACAGGAAGAAAACTGTTTTTT.

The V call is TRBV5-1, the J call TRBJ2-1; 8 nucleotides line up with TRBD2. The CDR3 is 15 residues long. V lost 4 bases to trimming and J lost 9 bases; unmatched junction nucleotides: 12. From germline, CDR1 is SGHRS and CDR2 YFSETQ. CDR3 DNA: TGCGCCAGCAGCCTGAGCGGGGGAGAAGGTAGTGAGCAGTTCTTC. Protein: CASSLSGGEGSEQFF.

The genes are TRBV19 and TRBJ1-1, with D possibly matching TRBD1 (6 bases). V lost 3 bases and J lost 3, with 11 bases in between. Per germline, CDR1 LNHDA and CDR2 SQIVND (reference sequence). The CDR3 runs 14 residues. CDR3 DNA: TGTGCCAGTAGTATCTTAGGGGGGGACACTGAAGCTTTCTTT. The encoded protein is CASSILGGDTEAFF.

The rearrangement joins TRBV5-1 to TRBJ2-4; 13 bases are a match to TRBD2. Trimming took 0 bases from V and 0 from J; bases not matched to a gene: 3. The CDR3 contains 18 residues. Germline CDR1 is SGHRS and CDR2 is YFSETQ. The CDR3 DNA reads TGCGCCAGCAGCTTGGGACTAGCGGGGGGACTAGCCAAAAACATTCAGTACTTC. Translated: CASSLGLAGGLAKNIQYF.

As DNA, the CDR3 is TGTGCCAGCAGACTACCGGGACAGGGGGCTGGCTACACCTTC. Translated: CASRLPGQGAGYTF. The chain is built from TRBV6-5 and TRBJ1-2; 12 nucleotides line up with TRBD1. The CDR3 is 14 residues long. V lost 6 bases to trimming and J lost 7 bases; unmatched junction nucleotides: 6. CDR1 and CDR2 from the germline V gene are MNHEY and SVGAGI.